This T cell receptor beta chain emerged from a study of T cell responses to AZD1222 COVID-19 vaccine. This table comes from immunoSEQ multiplex PCR, and its TCRdb copy is limited to in-frame clones, with some not included. The top ten hold about 4.4% of the sample, which has 95,000 to 150,000 clones, 75% to 90% seen once. The CDR3 sequence is 13 residues long. Germline V lookup: CDR1 MNHNY, CDR2 SVGAGI (reference sequence). Trimming left V 6 bases short and J 8 bases short, with 13 bases between. The input for sequencing was peripheral blood, taken 28 days after the second AZD1222 dose. The receptor was isolated from an adult who received the AZD1222 COVID-19 vaccine. The chain couples TRBV6-6 to TRBJ2-2; tentatively, D is TRBD2 (6 bases). In DNA form, the CDR3 reads TGTGCCAGCAGGCTCGGGGGTGGTGGGGAGCTGTTTTTT. Translated: CASRLGGGGELFF.